These 18 T cell receptor beta chains came from one sample sequenced in a study of read filtering for tumor transcriptome and immune sequencing. From around 0.4 ug of RNA, a library with molecular barcoded alpha/delta and beta/gamma adaptors was made. TCRdb reanalysed the reads using MiXCR and keeps one entry per CDR3 protein. The data contain roughly 130,000 distinct CDR3 sequences, 13% of them singletons. Sequences were obtained from a population of CD138-negative cells sorted from bone marrow. These receptors all stem from a donor older than 35 with multiple myeloma.

As concerns this clonotype: This sequence may be a read error, since a much larger clone differs from it by one base. This CDR3 is missing its conserved last phenylalanine or tryptophan, likely due to a read error. CDR3 DNA: TGTGCCAGCAGCTTCCAGGGGGGCCTAGAGACCCAGTACATC. It encodes CASSFQGGLETQYI. The V and J genes are TRBV7-2 and TRBJ2-5, with D possibly matching TRBD1 (7 bases). V lost 3 bases, J lost 4 bases, and 12 bases lay in between. The CDR3 totals 14 residues. CDR1 is SGHTA, CDR2 FQGNSA, per germline.

This clonotype turned up a few times. This sequence joins TRBV19 and TRBJ2-5; TRBD2 aligns across 7 bases. J gave up 5 bases and V 6 bases, and 6 bases lay outside the gene matches. This CDR3 has 13 amino acids. The germline V gene has CDR1 LNHDA and CDR2 SQIVND (reference sequence). CDR3 region: CASSKGLVETQYF. The CDR3 DNA reads as TGTGCCAGTAGCAAAGGACTAGTGGAGACCCAGTACTTC.

This clonotype was found many times. The J gene is TRBJ2-1, the V gene TRBV5-1; tentatively, D is TRBD2 (5 bases). The CDR3 has 16 residues. The V gene lost 4 bases and the J gene lost 0 bases, with 14 bases spanning the gap. Looked up from germline, CDR1 is SGHRS and CDR2 is YFSETQ. The CDR3 loop is CASSLNGRSSYNEQFF. The CDR3 DNA reads as TGCGCCAGCAGCCTCAATGGGAGAAGCTCCTACAATGAGCAGTTCTTC.

Ten or more counts support this clonotype. This CDR3 is CSAPEGLGREYGYTF. In DNA, the CDR3 is TGCAGTGCCCCCGAGGGTCTAGGCAGGGAATATGGCTACACCTTC. This rearrangement joins TRBV20-1 to TRBJ1-2; a possible D gene is TRBD1 (5 bases). Germline V lookup: CDR1 DFQATT, CDR2 SNEGSKA (reference sequence). The CDR3 is 15 residues long. V shed 6 bases and J shed 5 bases, with 22 bases lying between them.

This clonotype was seen many times. V and J are TRBV20-1 and TRBJ2-5, with TRBD1 matching 7 bases. The CDR3 extends over 14 amino acids. CDR1 DFQATT and CDR2 SNEGSKA come from the germline V gene (reference sequence). J gave up 5 bases and V 0 bases, and 6 bases lay outside the gene matches. CDR3 sequence (DNA): TGCAGTGCTAGAGATCAGAGGGGGCGGGAGACCCAGTACTTC. The encoded protein is CSARDQRGRETQYF.

With regard to this clonotype: Relative to the germline gene, one junction end is altered; a read error may explain this. The J gene is TRBJ2-3, the V gene TRBV6-6; D is perhaps TRBD1 (6 bases). This CDR3 has 18 amino acids. Germline V gene data show CDR1 as MNHNY and CDR2 as SVGAGI (reference sequence). CDR3 region: CASIKTQIGTLSTDTQYF. The CDR3 DNA follows: TGTGCTAGCATTAAAACACAAATCGGGACACTGAGCACAGATACGCAGTATTTT.

This clonotype was recorded at least ten times. This CDR3 reads CASSYPSSGGFVTDTQYF. CDR3 sequence (DNA): TGTGCCAGCAGTTACCCCTCCAGCGGGGGATTCGTCACAGATACGCAGTATTTT. V is TRBV6-2 or TRBV6-3 and J is TRBJ2-3; 8 nucleotides match TRBD2. V lost 2 bases, J lost 2 bases, and 12 bases stayed unmatched. CDR1 MNHEY and CDR2 SVGEGT come from the germline V gene. The CDR3 sequence is 18 residues long.

The sample holds many counts of this clonotype. The J gene is TRBJ1-5, the V gene TRBV7-2, with a tentative D call TRBD1 (5 bases). The V gene lost 4 bases and the J gene lost 9 bases, with 19 bases spanning the gap. CDR3 length equals 15 residues. CDR1 and CDR2 (germline): SGHTA, FQGNSA. In DNA, the CDR3 is TGTGCCAGCAGCTACGGGGACGGAGACTTTTGGCCCCAGCATTTT. Translation gives CASSYGDGDFWPQHF.

This clonotype has at least ten counts. The chain is built from TRBV5-6 and TRBJ2-3; D may be TRBD1 (5 bases). The CDR3 covers 14 residues. Germline V gives CDR1 SGHDT, CDR2 YYEEEE. Trimming shortened V by 1 base and J by 7 bases, and 13 bases separated the two germline ends. CDR3 nucleotides: TGTGCCAGCAGCTTGTTGCAGGGTCTAAATACGCAGTATTTT. Residues: CASSLLQGLNTQYF.

Regarding this clonotype: With only one base between it and a far larger clone, this is likely a read error. The chain links TRBV7-7 to TRBJ2-1, with TRBD2 matching over 7 bases. Germline V gene lookup returns CDR1 SSHAT and CDR2 FNYEAQ (reference sequence). The CDR3 extends over 13 amino acids. The DNA of the CDR3 is TGTGCCAGCAGCTTGGGGGACTATCGTGAGCGGTTCTTC. This gives the protein CASSLGDYRERFF.

This clonotype was recorded at least ten times. The gene calls are TRBV4-1 and TRBJ1-5; possibly TRBD1 for D (5 bases). The germline gives CDR1 MGHRA, CDR2 YSYEKL. The ends were cut back, 1 base at V and 9 bases at J, with 13 bases in the middle. This CDR3 comprises 14 residues. CDR3 sequence reads: CASSQADTQGPQHF. The DNA for the CDR3 is TGCGCCAGCAGCCAAGCGGACACCCAAGGGCCCCAGCATTTT.

V is TRBV7-2 and J is TRBJ2-1; a weak D match, TRBD1 (6 bases). The germline CDR1 and CDR2 sequences are SGHTA and FQGNSA. This CDR3 has 13 amino acids. V was clipped by 6 bases and J by 5 bases, with 11 bases between them. CDR3 protein: CASRLDSHNEQFF. For the CDR3, the DNA is TGTGCCAGCAGACTGGACAGTCACAATGAGCAGTTCTTC.

Remarks on this clonotype: A single base separates this from a much larger clone, so it may be a read error. Without the conserved terminal phenylalanine or tryptophan, this CDR3 likely stems from a read error. The rearrangement joins TRBV6-2 or TRBV6-3 to TRBJ1-1; possible D gene TRBD1, 5 bases. The CDR3 extends over 13 amino acids. Germline V gene data show CDR1 as MNHEY and CDR2 as SVGEGT. V was clipped by 6 bases and J by 0 bases, with 8 bases between them. CDR3 region: CASRDTVNTEAFS. The DNA of the CDR3 is TGTGCCAGCAGGGACACCGTGAACACTGAAGCTTTCTCT.

At least ten counts were recorded for this clonotype. This chain uses TRBV29-1 with TRBJ1-1; 9 bases align to TRBD1. CDR1 and CDR2 from the germline V gene are SQVTM and ANQGSEA. There are 13 residues in the CDR3. Losses at the gene ends were 4 bases for V and 4 bases for J; bases not matched to a gene: 4. This CDR3 is CSVARQGVTEAFF. The CDR3 nucleotides are TGCAGCGTTGCCAGACAGGGGGTCACTGAAGCTTTCTTT.

The J gene is TRBJ1-5, the V gene TRBV28; D is ambiguous. This CDR3 has 15 amino acids. V dropped 6 bases and J dropped 2 bases, with 14 bases sitting between them. Germline lookup yields CDR1 MDHEN and CDR2 SYDVKM. The CDR3 nucleotides read TGTGCCAGCAGAGAGTTTGGCGGTGGCAATCAGCCCCAGCATTTT. Translation: CASREFGGGNQPQHF.

This clonotype turned up a few times. One base away lies a much larger clone, so this may be a sequencing read error. This chain joins TRBV12-3 or TRBV12-4 and TRBJ2-1; perhaps TRBD2 as D (6 bases). The CDR3 is made up of 12 amino acids. Here the CDR3 DNA reads TGTGGCAGTTGGCTTAGCGGCAATGAGCAGTTCTTC. Protein: CGSWLSGNEQFF.

This clonotype was seen a handful of times. Likely a read error: the CDR3 ends without its conserved phenylalanine or tryptophan. The rearrangement uses TRBV6-5 and TRBJ1-1; a weak D match, TRBD1 (6 bases). The CDR3 has 13 residues. Deletions cut 8 bases from V and 1 base from J, with 11 bases between. In germline, CDR1 is MNHEY, CDR2 SVGAGI. The CDR3 coding sequence is TGTGCCAGCTACAGGGTCCAGAACACTGAAGCTTTCTTA. Its protein is CASYRVQNTEAFL.

In its sample, this clonotype was seen many times. The chain recombines TRBV12-5 with TRBJ2-5; a possible D gene is TRBD2 (5 bases). The ends were cut back, 5 bases at V and 5 bases at J, with 12 bases in the middle. Per germline, CDR1 LGHNT and CDR2 FRNRAP. The CDR3 consists of 13 residues. The CDR3 sequence is CASGPPPGETQYF. CDR3 coding DNA: TGTGCTAGTGGTCCCCCACCGGGGGAGACCCAGTACTTC. The complete variable domain, with remaining parts taken from reference TRBV12-5 and TRBJ2-5, reads DARVTQTPRHKVTEMGQEVTMRCQPILGHNTVFWYRQTMMQGLELLAYFRNRAPLDDSGMPKDRFSAEMPDATLATLKIQPSEPRDSAVYFCASGPPPGETQYFGPGTRLLVL.